This T cell receptor beta chain was found in a study of CD8 T cells in ankylosing spondylitis (TCRdb year 2017). The study in broad terms: To find TCR variants linked to disease, the study profiled T cell receptor beta repertoires in ankylosing spondylitis patients and healthy donors. Samples of peripheral blood were taken, and for ankylosing spondylitis patients, synovial fluid was collected as well. The full study cohort was made up of about 25 ankylosing spondylitis patients and over 90 healthy donors.

The reads were generated on an Illumina HiSeq 2500. Quantitative 5'-RACE with molecular barcodes was the method used to prepare the TCR beta libraries. For the original study's pipeline: A new computational method based on a probabilistic model of VDJ rearrangement was used to identify disease-linked TCR variants. TCRdb passed the public sequencing reads through fastp at Q25 and MiXCR, retaining productive beta sequences. Each entry is one CDR3 protein sequence, shown with its most common DNA and genes. It is TCRdb's table, rather than the study itself, that gives the V and J calls and clone size. The sample yields about 160,000 distinct CDR3 sequences; about a sixth were counted once. The ten largest clones take up around 7.6% of the sample. Trimming leaves V shorter by 4 bases and J shorter by 6 bases, with the junction holding 13 bases beyond the gene matches. The CDR3 goes from the cysteine to the phenylalanine over 16 residues. The DNA shown is the 48-base CDR3, in frame from base 1. CDR1 and CDR2, looked up from the germline V gene (reference sequence), are SGHKS and YYEKEE.

Broader findings and caveats from the paper: Some motif variants were previously reported in synovial fluid and blood of reactive arthritis patients, suggesting common disease-initiation mechanisms. Blood from ankylosing spondylitis patients appeared to be characterized by a TCR beta motif made up of several highly homologous amino acid variants. The disease-linked clones showed a CD8+ phenotype and occurred at relatively low frequencies in peripheral blood. Significant enrichment of the disease-linked clones was reported in matched synovial fluid samples from ankylosing spondylitis patients.

This clonotype has a handful of counts. Its specific antigen is unknown. No base-level quality is on record; no much larger clone is a single base apart. This receptor was obtained from a male donor with ankylosing spondylitis or in good health (not recorded which). Sequencing was done on a sample of blood, either unsorted or a sorted T cell fraction (not recorded which). The chain was built from TRBV5-5 and TRBJ1-5, with 7 bases matching TRBD1. The DNA sequence is as follows: TGTGCCAGCAGCCCAGACAGGGAATCGGTCCGTCAGCCCCAGCATTTT. Its amino acids are CASSPDRESVRQPQHF.